This TCR beta chain was recorded in a study of neurological immune-mediated disorders. The cDNA came from 5'RACE, which used 10-nucleotide random UMIs. TCRdb independently ran MiXCR on the 5' RACE reads; one entry per CDR3 protein. The data hold about 36,000 distinct CDR3 sequences, with approximately 10% observed a single time. Germline V CDR1 and CDR2: WSHSY, SAAADI. The CDR3 sequence is 14 residues long. The V end was cut by 3 bases, the J end by 5 bases, with 13 bases between. This clonotype was seen at least ten times. This sequence joins TRBV10-2 and TRBJ1-1; possibly TRBD1 for D (6 bases). The sequence derives from a woman aged 25 to 39 with HTLV-1-associated myelopathy (HAM/TSP). The specimen sequenced was PBMCs. The CDR3 bases are TGCGCCAGCAGTGACACACGCAGGGGTACTGAAGCTTTCTTT. Protein sequence: CASSDTRRGTEAFF.